Each of the 3 T cell receptor beta chains below was sequenced from the same sample in a study of human T cells and chemical hapten exposure. TCRdb fed the RACE reads into MiXCR, producing one record per CDR3 protein. This sample yields more than 150,000 distinct CDR3 sequences, of which roughly 15% are seen a single time; about 1.7% belongs to the top ten. The sample's time point: patch test 1, 2 weeks after DPC sensitization. Treatment specified: therapeutic diphenylcyclopropenone sensitization with weekly scalp DPC. The specimen was whole blood, collected in connection with sensitization to the hapten diphenylcyclopropenone (DPC). These receptors originate from a woman aged 25 to 39 with alopecia areata. Some clones in this sample may be carry-over from other donors' samples.

This chain uses TRBV7-2 with TRBJ2-7; weak D call: TRBD1 (7 bases). In germline, CDR1 is SGHTA, CDR2 FQGNSA. The CDR3 consists of 14 residues. V lost 4 bases to trimming and J lost 6 bases, with 16 bases between them. The CDR3 spells CASSSRGRDREQYF. CDR3 nucleotide sequence: TGTGCCAGCAGCTCGAGGGGGCGGGACCGCGAGCAGTACTTC.

The gene calls are TRBV20-1 and TRBJ2-2; 10 nucleotides line up with TRBD1. V lost 1 base and J lost 7; bases outside the gene matches: 15. Per germline, CDR1 DFQATT and CDR2 SNEGSKA (reference sequence). The CDR3 extends over 18 amino acids. CDR3 sequence reads: CSARASRFRQGAVGELFF. The CDR3 nucleotides read TGCAGTGCTAGAGCCTCCCGCTTCAGACAGGGGGCAGTCGGGGAGCTGTTTTTT.

This clonotype appeared a few times. The CDR3 sequence: CSARDPRVPYEQYF. CDR3 coding DNA: TGCAGTGCTAGAGACCCCCGGGTACCCTACGAGCAGTACTTC. This sequence joins TRBV20-1 and TRBJ2-7; D remains unclear. Germline assignment: CDR1 DFQATT and CDR2 SNEGSKA (reference sequence). Deletions cut 0 bases from V and 2 bases from J, with 11 bases between. CDR3 length: 14 residues.